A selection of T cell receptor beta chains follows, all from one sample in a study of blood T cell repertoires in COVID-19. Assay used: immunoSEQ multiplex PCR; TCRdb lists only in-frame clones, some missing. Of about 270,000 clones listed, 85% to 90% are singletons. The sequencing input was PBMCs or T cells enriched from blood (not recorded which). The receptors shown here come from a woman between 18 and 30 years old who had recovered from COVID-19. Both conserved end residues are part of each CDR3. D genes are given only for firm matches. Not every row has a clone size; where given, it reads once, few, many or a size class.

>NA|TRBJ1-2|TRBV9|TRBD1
TGTGCCAGCAGCGTAGGACAGGGGAATAACTATGGCTACACCTTC
CASSVGQGNNYGYTF
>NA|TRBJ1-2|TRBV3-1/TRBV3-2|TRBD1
TGTGCCAGCAGCCAAGATCCCCGGACAGGGGGCGTCTACACCTTC
CASSQDPRTGGVYTF
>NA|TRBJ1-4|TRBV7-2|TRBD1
TGTGCCAGCAGCCTAACTTCATACAGGGGTTCACATGAAAAACTGTTTTTT
CASSLTSYRGSHEKLFF
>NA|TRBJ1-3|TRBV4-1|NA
TGCGCCAGCAGCCGCCAATGGGGGGACACCATATATTTT
CASSRQWGDTIYF
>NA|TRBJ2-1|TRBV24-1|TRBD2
TGTGCCACCAGTGATACGACTAGCGGGGGGAACGAGCAGTTCTTC
CATSDTTSGGNEQFF
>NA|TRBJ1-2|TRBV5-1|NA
TGCGCCAGCAGCTTGGTTGGGGAGGAGCCCGGTGGCTACACCTTC
CASSLVGEEPGGYTF
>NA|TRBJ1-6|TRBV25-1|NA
TGTGCCAGCAGTGAATCTAACTGGAATTCACCCCTCCACTTT
CASSESNWNSPLHF
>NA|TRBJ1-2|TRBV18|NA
TGTGCCAGCTCACCACTGCCAGGGGAGAGCTACACCTTC
CASSPLPGESYTF
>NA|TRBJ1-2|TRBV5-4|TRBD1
TGTGCCAGCAGCTCAGGACAGGGGGCTTTCGGTGGCTACACCTTC
CASSSGQGAFGGYTF
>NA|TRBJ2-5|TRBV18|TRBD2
TGTGCCAGCTCACGTCCCGGGACTAGCGGGGGGCTCGGAGAGACCCAGTACTTC
CASSRPGTSGGLGETQYF
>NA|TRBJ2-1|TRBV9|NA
TGTGCCAGCAGCGTATATGATGAGCAGTTCTTC
CASSVYDEQFF
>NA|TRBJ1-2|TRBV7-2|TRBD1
TGTGCCAGCAGCTTTAAACAGGGGAACTATGGCTACACCTTC
CASSFKQGNYGYTF
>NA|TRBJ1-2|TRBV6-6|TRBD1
TGTGCCAGCGACAACCGGGACAGGGCTAACTATGGCTACACCTTC
CASDNRDRANYGYTF
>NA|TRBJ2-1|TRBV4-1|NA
TGCGCCAGCAGCCAAGAAAGACCACAAAGGTCTAGTGAGCAGTTCTTC
CASSQERPQRSSEQFF
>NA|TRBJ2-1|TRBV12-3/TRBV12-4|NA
TGTGCCAGCAGGGGACTTACTACGTCCGAGCAGTTCTTC
CASRGLTTSEQFF
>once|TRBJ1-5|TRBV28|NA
TGTGCCAGCAGTTTCGGGGGGCACGTTAGTCAGCCCCAGCATTTT
CASSFGGHVSQPQHF
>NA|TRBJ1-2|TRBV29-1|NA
TGCAGCGTTGAGGCCCAGTATGGCTACACCTTC
CSVEAQYGYTF
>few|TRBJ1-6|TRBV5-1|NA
TGCGCCAGCAGCTTGTCAGGGCCGAATTCACCCCTCCACTTT
CASSLSGPNSPLHF
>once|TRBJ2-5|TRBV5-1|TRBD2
TGCGCCAGCAGCCTAAACCCTACTAGCGGGGAGACCCAGTACTTC
CASSLNPTSGETQYF
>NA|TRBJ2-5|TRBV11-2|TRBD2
TGTGCCAGCAGCCCCGGCCGGCTAGCGGGGGGGCCCAGGCAAGAGACCCAGTACTTC
CASSPGRLAGGPRQETQYF
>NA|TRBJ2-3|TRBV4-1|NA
TGCGCCAGCAGCCAAGTCCAGCGGGTTCAGGTAGATACGCAGTATTTT
CASSQVQRVQVDTQYF
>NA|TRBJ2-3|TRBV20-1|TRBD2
TGCAGTGCTAGTCCCCTAGCGGGGGGGCCAAATACGCAGTATTTT
CSASPLAGGPNTQYF
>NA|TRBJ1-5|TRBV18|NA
TGTGCCAGCTCACCAAACGCAGGCGATAATCAGCCCCAGCATTTT
CASSPNAGDNQPQHF
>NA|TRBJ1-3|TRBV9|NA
TGTGCCAGCAGCGTAGACGCGTGGGGGGACTCTGGAAACACCATATATTTT
CASSVDAWGDSGNTIYF
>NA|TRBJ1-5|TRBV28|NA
TGTGCCAGCACCAAGAGGAGGGTTGGACAGCCCCAGCATTTT
CASTKRRVGQPQHF
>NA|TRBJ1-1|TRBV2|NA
TGTGCCAGCAAGCGGCTCATGAACACTGAAGCTTTCTTT
CASKRLMNTEAFF
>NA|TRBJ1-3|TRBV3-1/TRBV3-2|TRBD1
TGTGCCAGCAGCCAAGCCGGGACAGGGGCGAGAGGGACCATATATTTT
CASSQAGTGARGTIYF
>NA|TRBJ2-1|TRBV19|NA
TGTGCCAGTAGTATGAGGACAGACTATGAGCAGTTCTTC
CASSMRTDYEQFF
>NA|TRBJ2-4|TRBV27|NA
TGTGCCAGCACCTCAGGCGGGACCAAAAACATTCAGTACTTC
CASTSGGTKNIQYF
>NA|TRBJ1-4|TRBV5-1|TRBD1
TGCGCCAGCAGCACACAACAGGGGGCGATTGAGGAACTGTTTTTT
CASSTQQGAIEELFF
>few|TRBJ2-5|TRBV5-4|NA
TGTGCCAGCAGCCTCACAAAACGCCAAGAGACCCAGTACTTC
CASSLTKRQETQYF
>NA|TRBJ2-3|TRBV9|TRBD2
TGTGCCAGCAGCGTAGGACTAGCGGGGGTCACAGATACGCAGTATTTT
CASSVGLAGVTDTQYF
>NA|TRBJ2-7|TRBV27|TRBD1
TGTGCCAGCAGATGGGGACAGGGGGCCTACGAGCAGTACTTC
CASRWGQGAYEQYF
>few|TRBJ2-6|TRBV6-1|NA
TGTGCCAGCAGTGGAGAGCCTTGGGCGGGGGCCAACGTCCTGACTTTC
CASSGEPWAGANVLTF
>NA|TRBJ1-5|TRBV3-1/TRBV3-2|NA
TGTGCCAGCAGCCCAAGCCCGCCCGGGGTTAGCAATCAGCCCCAGCATTTT
CASSPSPPGVSNQPQHF
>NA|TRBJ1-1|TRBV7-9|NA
TGTGCCAGCGAAGCAGCGATGAACACTGAAGCTTTCTTT
CASEAAMNTEAFF
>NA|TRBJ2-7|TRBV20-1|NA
TGCAGTGCTAGATACCGAGGTGAGCAGTACTTC
CSARYRGEQYF
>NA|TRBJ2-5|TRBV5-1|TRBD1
TGCGCCAGCAGCATACAGGGGGTACAAGAGACCCAGTACTTC
CASSIQGVQETQYF
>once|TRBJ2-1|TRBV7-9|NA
TGTGCCAGCAGCCTCCTTCTAGCGAACAATGAGCAGTTCTTC
CASSLLLANNEQFF
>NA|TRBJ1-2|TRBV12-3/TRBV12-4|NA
TGTGCCAGCAGTAGAGACTTTTATGGCTACACCTTC
CASSRDFYGYTF
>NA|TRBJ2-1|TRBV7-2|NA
TGTGCCAGCAGCTTAACCCGGGGGAACTACAATGAGCAGTTCTTC
CASSLTRGNYNEQFF
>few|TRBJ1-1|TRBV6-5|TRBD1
TGTGCCAGCGGGGCAGGGGGCTACACTGAAGCTTTCTTT
CASGAGGYTEAFF
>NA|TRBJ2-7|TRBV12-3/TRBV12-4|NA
TGTGCCAGCAGCCTAGGGGCCTACGAGCAGTACTTC
CASSLGAYEQYF
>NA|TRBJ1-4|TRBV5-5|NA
TGTGCCAGCAGCTTGGCGGGTAGGGGCAACCAATTTTTTGAAAAACTGTTTTTT
CASSLAGRGNQFFEKLFF
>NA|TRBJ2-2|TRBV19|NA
TGTGCCAGTATTCGCGACACCGGGGAGCTGTTTTTT
CASIRDTGELFF
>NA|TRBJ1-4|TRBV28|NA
TGTGCCAGCACAGCTCTCGCGACAGTTAATGAAAAACTGTTTTTT
CASTALATVNEKLFF
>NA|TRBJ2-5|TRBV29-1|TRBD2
TGCAGCGTTGAAGGGGGTAGCGGGGTTGGGGAGACCCAGTACTTC
CSVEGGSGVGETQYF
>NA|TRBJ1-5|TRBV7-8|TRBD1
TGTGCCAGCAGCTTACGACAGGGAACTAGCAATCAGCCCCAGCATTTT
CASSLRQGTSNQPQHF
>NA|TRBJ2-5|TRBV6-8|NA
TGTGCCAGCAGTTACGAGGAGCCAAGACGGGAGACCCAGTACTTC
CASSYEEPRRETQYF